This T cell receptor (beta chain) was found in a study of blood T cell repertoires in COVID-19 (dated by TCRdb to the early 2020s). As for the study more broadly: Collaborator samples came from the United States, Italy and Spain and covered acute and convalescent phases of COVID-19. The samples were drawn from two sources: the first 160 participants of the ongoing ImmuneRACE study, and over 950 subjects contributed by 6 global collaborators. The material from the prospective study consisted of cDNA or gDNA derived from T cells, B-cell-depleted T cells, or PBMCs. The repertoires were released in a freely available public database meant as a resource for research on the immune response to SARS-CoV-2. Sample metadata almost always included a de-identified subject ID, COVID-19 status, age in years and sex. Where HLA class I and class II types were available, the types were taken from metadata supplied by the sample provider, not from assay-based typing. Subjects who had been exposed to COVID-19, were actively infected with it, or had recovered from it provided the deeply sampled blood TCRbeta repertoires that made up the dataset. What the study reported, not specific to this receptor: Clinical and demographic metadata were provided uncurated, with the amount varying by source and participant.

As regards this clone: Its antigen has not been determined. Nothing much larger sits one base from this clone, and base qualities are not available.

The immunoSEQ Assay, a bias-controlled multiplex PCR, was used to amplify TCRbeta CDR3 regions from genomic DNA. For the original study's pipeline: The number of nucleated cells in each sample was estimated from the amplification of reference gene primers within the assay. To quantify the absolute abundance of each unique TCRbeta CDR3 rearrangement, sequence reads were collapsed and filtered. For each sample, productive Simpson clonality was calculated as the square root of Simpson's diversity index across productive rearrangements. TCRdb took this table from immuneACCESS and kept in-frame rearrangements with V and J called. Such tables lack part of the clones; where checked against another copy, unresolved V genes explain under half of the gap, and the rest is unexplained. D and trimming were read from the DNA, whereas the V and J calls and clone size are those reported in that table. Counted in this sample were 300,000 to 500,000 clones; around 89% of them appeared once. About 0.89% of the sample belongs to the ten largest clones.

Participants in the prospective study were enrolled through a virtual design, were aged about 18 to 100 years, and lived in some 24 United States geographic areas. To assign participants to cohorts, the prospective study relied on clinical history that participants themselves reported in a screening survey and a study questionnaire. Mobile phlebotomists in the prospective study collected whole blood, serum and a nasopharyngeal or oropharyngeal swab from every participant. Over a roughly two-month period, participants in the prospective study had the option of providing additional blood draws and questionnaires. Before DNA extraction, blood samples from the prospective study were shipped at room temperature or frozen. The CDR3 numbers 13 residues from cysteine through phenylalanine. Of all the DNA, just the CDR3 is kept, 39 bases in frame from base 1. Looking up the germline V gene yields CDR1 KGHSH and CDR2 LQKENI. V and J are trimmed by 4 bases and 8 bases, and the gene matches miss 5 bases of the junction.

Specimen: PBMCs or T cells enriched from blood (not recorded which). This chain joins TRBV18 to TRBJ1-2, with 9 bases in between that match TRBD1. The receptor comes from a woman aged 25 to 39 with acute COVID-19. CDR3 sequence: CASSQGTGYGYTF. The DNA reads as follows: TGTGCCAGCTCACAAGGGACAGGGTACGGCTACACCTTC.